Each of the 10 T cell receptor beta chains below was sequenced from the same sample in a study of control samples from healthy donors and cancer patients. The method was immunoSEQ multiplex PCR; TCRdb's version includes in-frame clones alone and lacks a portion of them. There are about 140,000 clones in the sample; roughly 92% occur only once, and about 11% lies in the top ten. The material sequenced was blood. Source of these receptors: a man aged 25 to 40 in good health.

The chain employs TRBV7-9 and TRBJ1-2; perhaps TRBD1 as D (6 bases). Germline CDR1 SEHNR, CDR2 FQNEAQ (reference sequence). CDR3 length equals 15 residues. V was shortened by 5 bases and J by 4 bases, with 17 bases between the two germline ends. CDR3 in DNA: TGTGCCAGCAGCCAAAGGACAGCGGGGTCCTATGGCTACACCTTC. This translates into CASSQRTAGSYGYTF.

The rearrangement joins TRBV7-9 to TRBJ1-4; D is unclear. Germline V CDR1 and CDR2: SEHNR, FQNEAQ (reference sequence). The CDR3 extends over 15 amino acids. Trimming took off 1 base at V and 2 bases at J, with 8 bases between the two ends. CDR3 in amino acids: CASSLGRVTNEKLFF. The CDR3 DNA sequence: TGTGCCAGCAGCTTAGGGAGGGTCACTAATGAAAAACTGTTTTTT.

This rearrangement joins TRBV9 to TRBJ2-6; D possibly matches TRBD1 or TRBD2 (6 bases each). Trimming cost V 3 bases and J 2 bases, with 12 bases left between them. CDR1 and CDR2 (germline): SGDLS, YYNGEE. The CDR3 has 16 residues. The CDR3 spells CASSAGAGAGANVLTF. The CDR3 DNA sequence: TGTGCCAGCAGCGCGGGGGCAGGGGCTGGGGCCAACGTCCTGACTTTC.

The chain is built from TRBV6-1 and TRBJ1-4, with D possibly TRBD1 on 5 matching bases. The ends were cut back, 3 bases at V and 8 bases at J, with 13 bases in the middle. Looked up from germline, CDR1 is MNHNS and CDR2 is SASEGT. The CDR3 is 14 amino acids. CDR3 nucleotides: TGTGCCAGCAGTGACGACAGCTTAGGAGAAAAACTGTTTTTT. Translating gives CASSDDSLGEKLFF.

This clone appeared a few times. The chain is built from TRBV28 and TRBJ1-2, with D perhaps matching TRBD1 (5 bases). This CDR3 comprises 15 residues. V was cut by 8 bases and J by 5 bases, with 21 bases left in between. CDR1 is MDHEN, CDR2 SYDVKM, per germline. The CDR3 DNA follows: TGTGCCAGCTCCCCCGGGACTGAGGGGTATTATGGCTACACCTTC. This codes for CASSPGTEGYYGYTF.

The chain is built from TRBV28 and TRBJ2-7; the D is unclear. Germline V gene data show CDR1 as MDHEN and CDR2 as SYDVKM. This CDR3 is built from 12 residues. Trimming removed 6 bases from V and 5 bases from J, with 11 bases in between. The CDR3 DNA follows: TGTGCCAGCAGGCTCCGATGGCACGAGCAGTACTTC. It is translated as CASRLRWHEQYF.

This clone was seen a single time. The chain uses TRBV28 and TRBJ1-2; D ambiguous. Germline CDR1 and CDR2: MDHEN and SYDVKM. This CDR3 is built from 11 residues. V lost 5 bases and J 4 bases, leaving 5 bases between the germline ends. CDR3 coding DNA: TGTGCCAGCAGTACGGGCTATGGCTACACCTTC. Translation: CASSTGYGYTF.

The rearrangement links TRBV29-1 to TRBJ1-1; D perhaps matches TRBD1 (6 bases). There are 12 residues in the CDR3. Trimming took off 4 bases at V and 4 bases at J, with 10 bases between the two ends. Germline V lookup: CDR1 SQVTM, CDR2 ANQGSEA. The chain's CDR3 is CSVGTGSTEAFF. The CDR3 DNA reads as TGCAGCGTTGGAACAGGGAGCACTGAAGCTTTCTTT.

This chain uses TRBV9 with TRBJ2-5; D is unclear. Per the germline V gene, CDR1 is SGDLS and CDR2 is YYNGEE. The length of the CDR3 is 14 residues. V lost 3 bases to trimming and J lost 2 bases, with 11 bases between them. The CDR3 region has the DNA TGTGCCAGCAGCGCTCGGGTTCATCAAGAGACCCAGTACTTC. Its translation: CASSARVHQETQYF. Using reference TRBV9 and TRBJ2-5 for the parts outside the CDR3, the full variable domain is DSGVTQTPKHLITATGQRVTLRCSPRSGDLSVYWYQQSLDQGLQFLIQYYNGEERAKGNILERFSAQQFPDLHSELNLSSLELGDSALYFCASSARVHQETQYFGPGTRLLVL.

The chain couples TRBV5-4 to TRBJ1-2, with D possibly being TRBD1 (5 bases). Deletions cut 3 bases from V and 10 bases from J, with 10 bases between. There are 11 residues in the CDR3. Germline CDR1 reads SGHNT; CDR2 reads YYREEE (reference sequence). The CDR3 region is CASSSGGFYTF. DNA for the CDR3: TGTGCCAGCAGCTCGGGGGGATTCTACACCTTC.